This TCR beta chain came from a study of cytomegalovirus exposure and HLA in healthy donors. Germline loops: CDR1 MNHEY, CDR2 SMNVEV (reference sequence). The CDR3 covers 16 residues. V was shortened by 0 bases and J by 2 bases, with 13 bases between the two germline ends. Clones were sequenced by immunoSEQ multiplex PCR, and TCRdb holds only the in-frame ones, with some missing. The table has around 200,000 clones, around 88% seen once. The clonotype comes from a woman aged 18-35 years in good health and CMV-seronegative. V gene TRBV27 combines with J gene TRBJ1-1, with D possibly matching TRBD1 (6 bases). Sequencing input: PBMCs. CDR3 sequence (DNA): TGTGCCAGCAGTTTATCCTGGGGGCTAAAAAACACTGAAGCTTTCTTT. Translation: CASSLSWGLKNTEAFF.